This T cell receptor (beta chain) emerged from a study of cytomegalovirus exposure and HLA in healthy donors. The CDR3 sequence is 16 residues long. The V segment lost 3 bases and the J segment 8 bases; nucleotides outside the gene matches: 13. Per the germline V gene, CDR1 is SEHNR and CDR2 is FQNEAQ (reference sequence). Primers for the PCR totalled 60 Vbeta and 13 Jbeta. The assay was immunoSEQ multiplex PCR, and TCRdb's table has in-frame clones only and misses some. This repertoire shows fewer than 150,000 clones, 75% to 80% found once; its top ten account for approximately 4.9%. V and J are TRBV7-9 and TRBJ1-2, with 9 positions matching TRBD1. Material for sequencing was PBMCs. The clonotype originates from a woman aged 45-60 years in good health and CMV-seronegative. The CDR3, as DNA: TGTGCCAGCAGCTTCTCCCGGGACAGGGAGATAGTCGGCTACACCTTC. The encoded protein is CASSFSRDREIVGYTF.